This TCR beta chain was documented in a study of blood T cell repertoires in COVID-19. The authors' processing: Cell counts per sample came from amplifying reference gene primers. Assay: immunoSEQ multiplex PCR; the TCRdb copy retains only in-frame clones and omits some. V and J calls and clone size come straight from that table; D and trimming were deduced from the DNA. There are 200,000 to 250,000 clones in the sample; approximately 80% occur only once, and roughly 1.9% lies in the top ten. Trimming took 5 bases from V and 7 from J, leaving 15 bases between them. Germline CDR1 LNHDA, CDR2 SQIVND (reference sequence). This CDR3 spans 14 amino acids.

The chain employs TRBV19 and TRBJ2-1; TRBD2 might be the D (5 bases). This receptor was taken from a young man who had recovered from COVID-19. The sample was peripheral blood. The CDR3 protein is CASSPGYVRNEQFF. Written as DNA, the CDR3 is TGTGCCAGTAGTCCGGGGTACGTCAGAAATGAGCAGTTCTTC.